This T cell receptor beta chain was identified during a study of T cells in Graves' hyperthyroidism and ophthalmopathy. General study results and limits: Blood also showed most of the thyroid clonotypes that were expanded above 0.001.

This clonotype was counted at least ten times. Its specificity is unknown. The hyperthyroidism patients had all been newly diagnosed, and their disease duration was under 2 months. Their ages ranged from 18 to 65 years. The CDR3 has 15 amino acids. J gave up 0 bases and V 5 bases, and 4 bases lay outside the gene matches. TCR beta CDR3 region amplification was performed from RNA transcripts. With the HTBI primer set, the TCR CDR3 went through a first round of RT-PCR. Via MiXCR, TCRdb re-called the multiplex PCR reads, giving one row per CDR3 protein. The data hold around 280,000 distinct CDR3 sequences, with approximately 15% observed a single time.

The sequence came from a woman aged 40-49 years with Graves' hyperthyroidism. The V and J genes are TRBV12-3 or TRBV12-4 and TRBJ1-5, with TRBD1 matching over 7 bases. Sequencing was performed on blood. CDR3 in amino acids: CASSPTGYSNQPQHF. CDR3 DNA sequence: TGTGCCAGCAGTCCGACAGGGTATAGCAATCAGCCCCAGCATTTT.